This T cell receptor beta chain was identified during a study of CXCR3-negative and CXCR3-positive naive CD8 T cells. Background on the study: With about 1.5 +/- 0.3 million reads per library, the TRB reads numbered around 130 million in total.

Overall study results and limits: Diversity proved comparably high across both naive subsets and much lower in memory CD8+ cells. A higher hydrophobicity marked the TRB CDR3s of CXCR3-positive naive cells versus CXCR3-negative naive cells. Most assays were run on fresh PBMCs (CXCR3 expression partially decreased after cryopreservation).

This clonotype is identified as medium-sized from frequency. Its specificity is unknown. TRB cDNA was prepared as libraries by UMI-labeled 5' RACE. TCRdb reprocessed the 5' RACE reads, keeping one entry per CDR3 protein, no DNA. There are about 6,900 distinct CDR3 sequences in the sample, with 1.2% to 1.5% held by the top ten. The CDR3 has 15 amino acids. CDR1 and CDR2 (germline): SQVTM, ANQGSEA. Definition of naive CD8+ T cells rested on a CD45RO-CCR7+CD27+CD95- profile. The sequence was collected from a human donor in good health. Some clones in this sample may be carry-over from other donors' samples. J is TRBJ2-3 and V is TRBV29-1; TCRdb's assignment of TRBD2 cannot be checked, as there is no DNA. Sequencing was done on a sample of naive CXCR3+ CD8+ T cells from blood. Specified subset: CD45RO-CCR7+CD27+CD95- naive CD8+ T cells expressing CXCR3 (TNR3+). The CDR3: CSVDPASGTTDTQYF.